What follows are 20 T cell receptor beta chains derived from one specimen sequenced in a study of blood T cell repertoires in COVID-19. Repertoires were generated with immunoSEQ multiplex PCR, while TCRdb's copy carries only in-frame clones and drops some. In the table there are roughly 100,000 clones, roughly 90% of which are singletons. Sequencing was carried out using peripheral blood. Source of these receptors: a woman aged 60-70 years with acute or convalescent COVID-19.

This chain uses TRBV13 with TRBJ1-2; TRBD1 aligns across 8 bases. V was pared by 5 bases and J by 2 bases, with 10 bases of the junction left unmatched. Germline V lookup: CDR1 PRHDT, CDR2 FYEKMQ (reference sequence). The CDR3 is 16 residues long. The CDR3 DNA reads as TGTGCCAGCAGCCCCCGGGACAGGCCGCTCAACTATGGCTACACCTTC. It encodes CASSPRDRPLNYGYTF. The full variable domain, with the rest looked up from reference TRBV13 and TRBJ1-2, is AAGVIQSPRHLIKEKRETATLKCYPIPRHDTVYWYQQGPGQDPQFLISFYEKMQSDKGSIPDRFSAQQFSDYHSELNMSSLELGDSALYFCASSPRDRPLNYGYTFGSGTRLTVV.

The CDR3 region has the DNA TGTGCCAGCTCACCATCTTCGGCTAACTATGGCTACACCTTC. Translation gives CASSPSSANYGYTF. V and J are TRBV18 and TRBJ1-2; D uncertain. Germline CDR1 and CDR2: KGHSH and LQKENI. The ends were cut back, 2 bases at V and 0 bases at J, with 7 bases in the middle. This CDR3 is built from 14 residues.

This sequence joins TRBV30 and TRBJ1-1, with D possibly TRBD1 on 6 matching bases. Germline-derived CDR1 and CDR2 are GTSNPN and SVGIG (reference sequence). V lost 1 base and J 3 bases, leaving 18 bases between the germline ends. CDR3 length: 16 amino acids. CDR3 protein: CAWSAPRGGADTEAFF. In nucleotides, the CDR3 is TGTGCCTGGAGTGCCCCACGGGGGGGCGCGGACACTGAAGCTTTCTTT.

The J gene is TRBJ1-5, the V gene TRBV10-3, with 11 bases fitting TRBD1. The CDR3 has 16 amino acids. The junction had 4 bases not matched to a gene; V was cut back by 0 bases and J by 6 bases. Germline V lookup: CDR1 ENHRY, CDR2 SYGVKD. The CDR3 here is CAISESGTGGGQPQHF. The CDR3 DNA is TGTGCCATCAGTGAGTCGGGGACAGGGGGAGGTCAGCCCCAGCATTTT.

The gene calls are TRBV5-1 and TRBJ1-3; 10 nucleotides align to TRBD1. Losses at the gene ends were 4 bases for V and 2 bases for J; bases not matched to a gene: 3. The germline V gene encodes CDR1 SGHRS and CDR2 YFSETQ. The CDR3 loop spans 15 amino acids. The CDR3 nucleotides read TGCGCCAGCAGCCTCGACAGGGGGCCTGGAAACACCATATATTTT. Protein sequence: CASSLDRGPGNTIYF. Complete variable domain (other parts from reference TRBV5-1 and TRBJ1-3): KAGVTQTPRYLIKTRGQQVTLSCSPISGHRSVSWYQQTPGQGLQFLFEYFSETQRNKGNFPGRFSGRQFSNSRSEMNVSTLELGDSALYLCASSLDRGPGNTIYFGEGSWLTVV.

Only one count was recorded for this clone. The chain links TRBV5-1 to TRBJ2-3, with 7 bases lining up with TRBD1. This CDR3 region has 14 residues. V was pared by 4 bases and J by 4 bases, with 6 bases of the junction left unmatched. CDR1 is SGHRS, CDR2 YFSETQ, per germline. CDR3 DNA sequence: TGCGCCAGCAGCCTTCGGACAGGCCCAGATACGCAGTATTTT. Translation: CASSLRTGPDTQYF. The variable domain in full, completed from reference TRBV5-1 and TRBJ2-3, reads KAGVTQTPRYLIKTRGQQVTLSCSPISGHRSVSWYQQTPGQGLQFLFEYFSETQRNKGNFPGRFSGRQFSNSRSEMNVSTLELGDSALYLCASSLRTGPDTQYFGPGTRLTVL.

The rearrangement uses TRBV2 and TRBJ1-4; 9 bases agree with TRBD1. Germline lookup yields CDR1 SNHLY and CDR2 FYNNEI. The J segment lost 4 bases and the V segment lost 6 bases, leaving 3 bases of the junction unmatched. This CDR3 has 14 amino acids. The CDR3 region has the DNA TGTGCCAGCAGGACGGACAGGGGTAATGAAAAACTGTTTTTT. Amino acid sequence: CASRTDRGNEKLFF.

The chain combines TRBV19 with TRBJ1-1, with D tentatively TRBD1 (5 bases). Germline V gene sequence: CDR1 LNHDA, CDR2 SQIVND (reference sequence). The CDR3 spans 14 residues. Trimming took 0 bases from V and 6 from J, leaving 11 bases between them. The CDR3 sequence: CASSIDRAGAEAFF. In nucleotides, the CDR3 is TGTGCCAGTAGTATAGACAGGGCCGGCGCTGAAGCTTTCTTT.

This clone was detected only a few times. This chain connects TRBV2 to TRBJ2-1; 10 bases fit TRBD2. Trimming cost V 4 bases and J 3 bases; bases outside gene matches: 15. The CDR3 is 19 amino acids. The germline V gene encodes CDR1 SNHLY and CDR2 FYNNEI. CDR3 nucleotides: TGTGCCAGCAGTGGTGCTAGCGGGAGAGGGCGCGGAGGCTACAATGAGCAGTTCTTC. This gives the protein CASSGASGRGRGGYNEQFF.

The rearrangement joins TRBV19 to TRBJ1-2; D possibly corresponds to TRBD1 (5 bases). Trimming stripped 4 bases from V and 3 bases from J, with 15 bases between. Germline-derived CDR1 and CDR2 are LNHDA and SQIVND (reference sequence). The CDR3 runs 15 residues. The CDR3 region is CASSTQETTYYGYTF. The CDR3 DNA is TGTGCCAGTAGTACACAGGAAACGACCTACTATGGCTACACCTTC.

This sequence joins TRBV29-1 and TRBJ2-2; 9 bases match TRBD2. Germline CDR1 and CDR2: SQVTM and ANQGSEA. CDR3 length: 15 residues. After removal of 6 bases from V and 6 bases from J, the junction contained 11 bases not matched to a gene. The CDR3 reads CSVAASGTRAGELFF. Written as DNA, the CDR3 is TGCAGCGTGGCAGCTAGCGGGACTAGAGCCGGGGAGCTGTTTTTT.

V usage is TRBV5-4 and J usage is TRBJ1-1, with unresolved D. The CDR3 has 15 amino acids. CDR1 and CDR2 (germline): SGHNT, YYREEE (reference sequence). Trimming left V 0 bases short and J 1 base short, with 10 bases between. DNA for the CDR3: TGTGCCAGCAGCTTGGCTCGGGGAGCGAACACTGAAGCTTTCTTT. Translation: CASSLARGANTEAFF.

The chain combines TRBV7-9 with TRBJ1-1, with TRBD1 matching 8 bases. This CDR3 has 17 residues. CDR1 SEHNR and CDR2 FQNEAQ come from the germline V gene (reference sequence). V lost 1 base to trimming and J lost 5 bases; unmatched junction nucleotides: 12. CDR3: CASSLVRGRGRKTEAFF. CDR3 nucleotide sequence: TGTGCCAGCAGCTTAGTCAGGGGGCGAGGACGAAAGACTGAAGCTTTCTTT.

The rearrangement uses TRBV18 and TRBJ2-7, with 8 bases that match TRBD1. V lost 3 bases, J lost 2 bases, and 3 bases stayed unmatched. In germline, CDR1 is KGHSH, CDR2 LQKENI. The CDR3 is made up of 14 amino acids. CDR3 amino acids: CASSPGQGTYEQYF. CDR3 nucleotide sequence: TGTGCCAGCTCACCCGGACAGGGTACCTACGAGCAGTACTTC. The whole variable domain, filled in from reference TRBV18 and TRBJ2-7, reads NAGVMQNPRHLVRRRGQEARLRCSPMKGHSHVYWYRQLPEEGLKFMVYLQKENIIDESGMPKERFSAEFPKEGPSILRIQQVVRGDSAAYFCASSPGQGTYEQYFGPGTRLTVT.

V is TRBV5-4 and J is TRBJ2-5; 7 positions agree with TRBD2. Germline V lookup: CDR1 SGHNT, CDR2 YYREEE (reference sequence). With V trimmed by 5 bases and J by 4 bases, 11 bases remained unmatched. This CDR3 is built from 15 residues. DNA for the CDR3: TGTGCCAGCAGTACACTGGCGGGAGCCGGAGAGACCCAGTACTTC. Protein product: CASSTLAGAGETQYF.

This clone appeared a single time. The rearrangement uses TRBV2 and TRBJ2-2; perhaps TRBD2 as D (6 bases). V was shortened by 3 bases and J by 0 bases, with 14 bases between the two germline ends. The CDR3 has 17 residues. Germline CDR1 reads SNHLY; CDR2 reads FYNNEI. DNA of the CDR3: TGTGCCAGCAGTGAGCAGGGTAGCGGAACGAACACCGGGGAGCTGTTTTTT. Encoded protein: CASSEQGSGTNTGELFF.

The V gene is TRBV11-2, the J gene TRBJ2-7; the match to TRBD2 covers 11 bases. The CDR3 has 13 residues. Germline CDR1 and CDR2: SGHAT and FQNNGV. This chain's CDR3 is CLPRTSGLLRQYV. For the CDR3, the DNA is TGCCTCCCACGGACTAGCGGGCTGCTACGGCAGTACGTC.

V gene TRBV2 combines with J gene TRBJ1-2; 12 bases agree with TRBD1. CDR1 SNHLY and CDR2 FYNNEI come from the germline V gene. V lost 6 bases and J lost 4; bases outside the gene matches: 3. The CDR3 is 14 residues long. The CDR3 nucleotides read TGTGCCAGCAGCGTGGGACAGGGGGCCTATGGCTACACCTTC. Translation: CASSVGQGAYGYTF.

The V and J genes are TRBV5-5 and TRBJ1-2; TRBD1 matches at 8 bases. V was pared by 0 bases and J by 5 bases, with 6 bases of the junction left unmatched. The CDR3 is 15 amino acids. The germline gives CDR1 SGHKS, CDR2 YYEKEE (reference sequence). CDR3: CASSLAPTGEYGYTF. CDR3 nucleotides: TGTGCCAGCAGCTTGGCGCCGACAGGGGAATATGGCTACACCTTC.

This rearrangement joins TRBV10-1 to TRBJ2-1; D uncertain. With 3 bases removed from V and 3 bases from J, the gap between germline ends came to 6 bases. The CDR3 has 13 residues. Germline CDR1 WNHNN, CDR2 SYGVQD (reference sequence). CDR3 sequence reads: CASSDFIYNEQFF. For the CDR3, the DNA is TGCGCCAGCAGTGATTTCATCTACAATGAGCAGTTCTTC.